This T cell receptor (beta chain) appears in the sequencing data of a study of blood T cell repertoires in COVID-19. Overall study context: Sources were T cells, B-cell-depleted T cells, or PBMCs; the material itself was cDNA or gDNA.

The V end lost 0 bases, the J end lost 6 bases, and 8 bases lay between the germline ends. The CDR3 has 13 amino acids. Germline assignment: CDR1 ENHRY and CDR2 SYGVKD. In the original processing: From reference gene primer amplification, estimates of nucleated cell counts were derived. Libraries were prepared by immunoSEQ multiplex PCR; TCRdb keeps only in-frame clonotypes and omits some of them. From that table come the V and J calls and clone size; the DNA was used to work out D and trimming. The sample records about 110,000 clones, around 80% being singletons. The receptor was isolated from a woman older than 75 with acute or convalescent COVID-19. Sequenced: peripheral blood. This sequence joins TRBV10-3 and TRBJ1-1; D gene ambiguous. DNA of the CDR3: TGTGCCATCAGTGAGTCGAGGGCCCCTGAAGCTTTCTTT. Protein product: CAISESRAPEAFF.